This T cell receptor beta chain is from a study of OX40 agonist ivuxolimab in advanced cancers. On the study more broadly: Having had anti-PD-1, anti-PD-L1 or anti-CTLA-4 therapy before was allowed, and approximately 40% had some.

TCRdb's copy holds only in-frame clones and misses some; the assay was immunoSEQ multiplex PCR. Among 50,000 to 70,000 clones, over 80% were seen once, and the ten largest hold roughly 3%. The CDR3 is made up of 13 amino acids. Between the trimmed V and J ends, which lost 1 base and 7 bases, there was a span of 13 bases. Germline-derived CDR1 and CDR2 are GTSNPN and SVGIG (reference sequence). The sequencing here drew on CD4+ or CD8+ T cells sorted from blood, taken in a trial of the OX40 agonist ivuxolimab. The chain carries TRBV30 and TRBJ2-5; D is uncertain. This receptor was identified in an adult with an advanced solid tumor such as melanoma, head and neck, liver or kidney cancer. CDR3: CAWSAGPPGTQYF. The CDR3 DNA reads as TGTGCCTGGAGTGCAGGTCCCCCGGGGACCCAGTACTTC.